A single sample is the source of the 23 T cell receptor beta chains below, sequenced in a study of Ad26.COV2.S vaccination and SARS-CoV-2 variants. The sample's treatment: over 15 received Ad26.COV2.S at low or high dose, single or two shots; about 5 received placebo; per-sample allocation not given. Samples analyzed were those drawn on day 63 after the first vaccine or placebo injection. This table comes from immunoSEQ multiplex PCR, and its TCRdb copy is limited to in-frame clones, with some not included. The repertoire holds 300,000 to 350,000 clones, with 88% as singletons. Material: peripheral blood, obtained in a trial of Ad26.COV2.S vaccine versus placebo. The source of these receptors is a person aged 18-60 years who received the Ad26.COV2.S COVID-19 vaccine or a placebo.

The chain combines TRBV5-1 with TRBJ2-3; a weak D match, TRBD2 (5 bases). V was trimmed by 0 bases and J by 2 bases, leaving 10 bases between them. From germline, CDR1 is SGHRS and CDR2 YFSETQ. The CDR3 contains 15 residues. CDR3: CASSLAQRTTDTQYF. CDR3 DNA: TGCGCCAGCAGCTTGGCCCAGCGGACCACAGATACGCAGTATTTT. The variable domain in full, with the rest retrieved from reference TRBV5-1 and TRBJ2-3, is KAGVTQTPRYLIKTRGQQVTLSCSPISGHRSVSWYQQTPGQGLQFLFEYFSETQRNKGNFPGRFSGRQFSNSRSEMNVSTLELGDSALYLCASSLAQRTTDTQYFGPGTRLTVL.

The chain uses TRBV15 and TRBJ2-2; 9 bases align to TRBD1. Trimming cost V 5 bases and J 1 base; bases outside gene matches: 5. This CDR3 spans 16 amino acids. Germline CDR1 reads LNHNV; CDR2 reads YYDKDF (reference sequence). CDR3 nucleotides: TGTGCCACCAGCCGGGACAGGGATGAGAACACCGGGGAGCTGTTTTTT. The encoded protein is CATSRDRDENTGELFF.

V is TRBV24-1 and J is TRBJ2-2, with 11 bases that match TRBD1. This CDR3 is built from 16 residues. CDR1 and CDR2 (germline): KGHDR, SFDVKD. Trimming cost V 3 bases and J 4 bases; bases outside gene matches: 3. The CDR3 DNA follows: TGTGCCACCAGTGATGGACAGGGGGCAATCACCGGGGAGCTGTTTTTT. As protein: CATSDGQGAITGELFF.

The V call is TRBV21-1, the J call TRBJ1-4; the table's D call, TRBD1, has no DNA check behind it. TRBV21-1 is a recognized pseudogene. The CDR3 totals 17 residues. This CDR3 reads CASSKGTGGSTNEKLFF. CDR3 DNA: TGTGCCAGCAGCAAAGGGACAGGGGGCTCAACTAATGAAAAACTGTTTTTT.

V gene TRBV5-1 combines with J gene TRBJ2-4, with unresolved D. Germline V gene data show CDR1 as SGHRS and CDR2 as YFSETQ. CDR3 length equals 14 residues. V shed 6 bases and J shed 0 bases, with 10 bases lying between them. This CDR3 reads CASKELPAKNIQYF. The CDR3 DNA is TGCGCCAGCAAGGAGCTGCCAGCCAAAAACATTCAGTACTTC.

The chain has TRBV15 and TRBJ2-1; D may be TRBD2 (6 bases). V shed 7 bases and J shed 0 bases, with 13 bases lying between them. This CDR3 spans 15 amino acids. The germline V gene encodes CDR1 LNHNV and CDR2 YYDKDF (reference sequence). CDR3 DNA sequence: TGTGCCACCACCCCCACCGGGAGCTCCTACAATGAGCAGTTCTTC. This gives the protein CATTPTGSSYNEQFF. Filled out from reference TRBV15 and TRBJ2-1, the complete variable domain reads DAMVIQNPRYQVTQFGKPVTLSCSQTLNHNVMYWYQQKSSQAPKLLFHYYDKDFNNEADTPDNFQSRRPNTSFCFLDIRSPGLGDTAMYLCATTPTGSSYNEQFFGPGTRLTVL.

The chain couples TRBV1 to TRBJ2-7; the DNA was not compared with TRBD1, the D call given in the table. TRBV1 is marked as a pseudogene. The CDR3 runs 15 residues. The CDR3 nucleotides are TGCACCAGCAGCCAACCCCGACAGGTATCCTACGAGCAGTACTTC. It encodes CTSSQPRQVSYEQYF.

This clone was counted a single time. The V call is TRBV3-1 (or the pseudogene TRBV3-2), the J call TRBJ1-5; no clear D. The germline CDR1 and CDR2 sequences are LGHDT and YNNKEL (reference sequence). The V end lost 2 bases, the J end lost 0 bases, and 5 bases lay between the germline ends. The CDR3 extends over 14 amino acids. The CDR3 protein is CASSQPYSNQPQHF. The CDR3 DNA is TGTGCCAGCAGCCAACCCTATAGCAATCAGCCCCAGCATTTT.

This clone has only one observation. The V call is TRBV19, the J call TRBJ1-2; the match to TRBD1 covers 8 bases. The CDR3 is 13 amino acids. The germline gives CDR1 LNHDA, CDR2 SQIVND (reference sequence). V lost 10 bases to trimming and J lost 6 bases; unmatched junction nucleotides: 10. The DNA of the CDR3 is TGTGCCACAATTGGGCAGGGGGCCAATGGCTACACCTTC. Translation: CATIGQGANGYTF.

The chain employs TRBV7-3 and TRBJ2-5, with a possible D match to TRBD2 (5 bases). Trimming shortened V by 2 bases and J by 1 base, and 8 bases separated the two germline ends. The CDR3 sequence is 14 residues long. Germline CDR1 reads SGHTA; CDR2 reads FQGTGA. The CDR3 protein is CASSLDGIQETQYF. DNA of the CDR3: TGTGCCAGCAGCTTAGACGGGATCCAAGAGACCCAGTACTTC.

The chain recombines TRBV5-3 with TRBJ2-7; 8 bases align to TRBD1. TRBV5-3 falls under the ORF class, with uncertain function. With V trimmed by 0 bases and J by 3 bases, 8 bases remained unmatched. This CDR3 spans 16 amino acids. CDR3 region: CARSLDSTDRGYEQYF. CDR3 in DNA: TGTGCCAGAAGCTTGGATTCGACAGACAGGGGCTACGAGCAGTACTTC.

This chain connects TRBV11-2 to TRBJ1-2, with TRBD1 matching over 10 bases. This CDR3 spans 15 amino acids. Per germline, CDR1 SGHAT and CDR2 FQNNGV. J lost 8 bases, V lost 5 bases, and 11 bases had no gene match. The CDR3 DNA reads TGTGCCAGCAGCCAGGGACAGGGGTCCGGGAGGGGCTACACCTTC. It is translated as CASSQGQGSGRGYTF.

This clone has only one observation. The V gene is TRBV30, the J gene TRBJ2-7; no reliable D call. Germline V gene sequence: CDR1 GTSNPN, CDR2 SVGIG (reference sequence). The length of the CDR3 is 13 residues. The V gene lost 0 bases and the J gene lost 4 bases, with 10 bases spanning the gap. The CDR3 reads CAWSVRVPYEQYF. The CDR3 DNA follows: TGTGCCTGGAGTGTACGGGTGCCATACGAGCAGTACTTC.

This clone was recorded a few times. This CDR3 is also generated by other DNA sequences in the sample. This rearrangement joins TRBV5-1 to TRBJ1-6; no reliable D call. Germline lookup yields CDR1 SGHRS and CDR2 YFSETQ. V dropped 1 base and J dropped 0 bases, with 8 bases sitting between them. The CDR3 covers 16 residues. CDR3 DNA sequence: TGCGCCAGCAGCTTGAGGGAAAGCTCCTATAATTCACCCCTCCACTTT. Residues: CASSLRESSYNSPLHF. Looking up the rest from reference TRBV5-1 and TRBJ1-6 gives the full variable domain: KAGVTQTPRYLIKTRGQQVTLSCSPISGHRSVSWYQQTPGQGLQFLFEYFSETQRNKGNFPGRFSGRQFSNSRSEMNVSTLELGDSALYLCASSLRESSYNSPLHFGNGTRLTVT.

CDR3 amino acids: CATSWGQGNQPQHF. CDR3 coding DNA: TGTGCCACCAGCTGGGGACAGGGCAATCAGCCCCAGCATTTT. The genes are TRBV15 and TRBJ1-5; 8 nucleotides match TRBD1. Trimming took 5 bases from V and 2 from J; bases not matched to a gene: 2. CDR3 length: 14 amino acids. In germline, CDR1 is LNHNV, CDR2 YYDKDF (reference sequence).

Here the CDR3 DNA reads TGTGCCAGCAGCCAAGATCGATTAGCGGGAGGCCAGACGTACTTC. As protein: CASSQDRLAGGQTYF. The J gene is TRBJ2-7, the V gene TRBV3-1 (or the pseudogene TRBV3-2), with 10 bases matching TRBD2. This CDR3 is built from 15 residues. The V and J ends lost 0 bases and 12 bases, in that order; junction bases with no gene match: 11. Germline lookup yields CDR1 LGHDT and CDR2 YNNKEL (reference sequence).

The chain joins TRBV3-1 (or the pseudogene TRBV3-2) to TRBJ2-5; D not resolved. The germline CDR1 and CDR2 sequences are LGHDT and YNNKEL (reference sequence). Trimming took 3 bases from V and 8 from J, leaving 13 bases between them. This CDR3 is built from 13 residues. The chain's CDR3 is CASSQDGTGTQYF. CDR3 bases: TGTGCCAGCAGCCAGGACGGAACTGGAACCCAGTACTTC.

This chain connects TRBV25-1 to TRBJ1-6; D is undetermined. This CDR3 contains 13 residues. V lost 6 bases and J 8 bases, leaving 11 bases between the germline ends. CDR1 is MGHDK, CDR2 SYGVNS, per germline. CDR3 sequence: CASSGRFDSPLHF. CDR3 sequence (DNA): TGTGCCAGCAGCGGACGGTTTGATTCACCCCTCCACTTT.

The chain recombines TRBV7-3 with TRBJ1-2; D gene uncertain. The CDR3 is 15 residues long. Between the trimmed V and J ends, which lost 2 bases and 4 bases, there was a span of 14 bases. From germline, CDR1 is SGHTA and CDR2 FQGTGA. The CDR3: CASSLGGSVGYGYTF. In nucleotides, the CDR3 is TGTGCCAGCAGCTTAGGAGGCAGCGTGGGCTATGGCTACACCTTC.

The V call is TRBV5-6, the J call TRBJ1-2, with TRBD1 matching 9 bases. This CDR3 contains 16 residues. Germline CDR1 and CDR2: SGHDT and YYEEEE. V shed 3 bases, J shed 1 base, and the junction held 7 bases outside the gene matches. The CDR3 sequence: CASSSEGDRVNYGYTF. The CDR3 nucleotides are TGTGCCAGCAGCTCGGAGGGGGACAGGGTTAACTATGGCTACACCTTC.

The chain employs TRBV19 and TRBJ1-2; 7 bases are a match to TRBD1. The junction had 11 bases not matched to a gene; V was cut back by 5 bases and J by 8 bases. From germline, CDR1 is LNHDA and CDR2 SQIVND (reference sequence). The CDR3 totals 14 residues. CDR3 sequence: CASSPHLDRPGYTF. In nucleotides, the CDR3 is TGTGCCAGTAGTCCTCACCTGGACAGGCCCGGCTACACCTTC.

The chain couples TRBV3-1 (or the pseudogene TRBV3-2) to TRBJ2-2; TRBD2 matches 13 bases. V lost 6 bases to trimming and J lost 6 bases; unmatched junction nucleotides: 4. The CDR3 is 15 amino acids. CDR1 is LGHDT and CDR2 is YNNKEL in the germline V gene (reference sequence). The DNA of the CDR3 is TGTGCCAGCAGACTACTAGCGGGGGGGCCCGGGGAGCTGTTTTTT. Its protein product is CASRLLAGGPGELFF.

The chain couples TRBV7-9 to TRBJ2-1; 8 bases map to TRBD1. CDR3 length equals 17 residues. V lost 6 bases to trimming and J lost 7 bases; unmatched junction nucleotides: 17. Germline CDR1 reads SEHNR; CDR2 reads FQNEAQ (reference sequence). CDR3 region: CASSQIEPGTGINEQFF. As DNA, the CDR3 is TGTGCCAGCAGTCAAATTGAGCCGGGGACAGGTATAAATGAGCAGTTCTTC. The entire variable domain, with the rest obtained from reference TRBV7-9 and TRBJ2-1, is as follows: DTGVSQNPRHKITKRGQNVTFRCDPISEHNRLYWYRQTLGQGPEFLTYFQNEAQLEKSRLLSDRFSAERPKGSFSTLEIQRTEQGDSAMYLCASSQIEPGTGINEQFFGPGTRLTVL.